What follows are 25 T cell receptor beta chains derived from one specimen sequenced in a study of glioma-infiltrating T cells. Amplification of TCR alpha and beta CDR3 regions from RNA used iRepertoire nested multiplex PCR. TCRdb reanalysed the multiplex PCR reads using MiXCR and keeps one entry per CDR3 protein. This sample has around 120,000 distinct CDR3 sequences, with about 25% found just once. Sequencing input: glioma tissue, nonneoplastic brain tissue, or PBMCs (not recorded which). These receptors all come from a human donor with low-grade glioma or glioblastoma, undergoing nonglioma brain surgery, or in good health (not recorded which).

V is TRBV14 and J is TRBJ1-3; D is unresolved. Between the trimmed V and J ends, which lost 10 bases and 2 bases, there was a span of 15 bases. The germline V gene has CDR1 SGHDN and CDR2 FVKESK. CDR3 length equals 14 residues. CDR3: CATSGSSAGNTIYF. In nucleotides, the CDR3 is TGTGCCACCAGTGGGTCCTCAGCTGGAAACACCATATATTTT. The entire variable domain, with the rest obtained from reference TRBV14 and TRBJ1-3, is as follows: EAGVTQFPSHSVIEKGQTVTLRCDPISGHDNLYWYRRVMGKEIKFLLHFVKESKQDESGMPNNRFLAERTGGTYSTLKVQPAELEDSGVYFCATSGSSAGNTIYFGEGSWLTVV.

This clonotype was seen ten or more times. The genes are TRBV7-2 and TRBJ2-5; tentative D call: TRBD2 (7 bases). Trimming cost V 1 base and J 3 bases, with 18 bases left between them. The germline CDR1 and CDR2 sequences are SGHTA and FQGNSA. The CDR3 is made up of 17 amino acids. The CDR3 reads CASSLGFSRGQKETQYF. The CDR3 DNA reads TGTGCCAGCAGCTTAGGCTTCTCGCGGGGGCAAAAAGAGACCCAGTACTTC. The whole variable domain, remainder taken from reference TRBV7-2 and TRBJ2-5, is GAGVSQSPSNKVTEKGKDVELRCDPISGHTALYWYRQSLGQGLEFLIYFQGNSAPDKSGLPSDRFSAERTGGSVSTLTIQRTQQEDSAVYLCASSLGFSRGQKETQYFGPGTRLLVL.

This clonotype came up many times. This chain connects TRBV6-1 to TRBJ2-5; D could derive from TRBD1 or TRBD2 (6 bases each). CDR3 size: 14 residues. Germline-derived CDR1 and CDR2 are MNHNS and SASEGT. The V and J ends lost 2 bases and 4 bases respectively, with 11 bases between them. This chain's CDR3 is CASSEFRGRETQYF. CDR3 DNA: TGTGCCAGCAGTGAATTTCGGGGGCGAGAGACCCAGTACTTC.

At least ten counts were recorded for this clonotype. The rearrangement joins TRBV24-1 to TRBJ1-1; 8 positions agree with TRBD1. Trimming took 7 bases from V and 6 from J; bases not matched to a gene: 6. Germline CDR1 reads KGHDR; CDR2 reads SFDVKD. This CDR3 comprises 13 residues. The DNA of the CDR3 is TGTGCCACCAGACAGGGGGGGGTGGCTGAAGCTTTCTTT. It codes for CATRQGGVAEAFF.

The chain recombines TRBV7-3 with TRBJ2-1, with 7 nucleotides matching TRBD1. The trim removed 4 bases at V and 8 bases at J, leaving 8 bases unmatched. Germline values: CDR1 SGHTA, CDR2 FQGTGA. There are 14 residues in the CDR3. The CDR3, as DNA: TGTGCCAGCAGCTGGAGCGGACAGGTCGATGAGCAGTTCTTC. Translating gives CASSWSGQVDEQFF.

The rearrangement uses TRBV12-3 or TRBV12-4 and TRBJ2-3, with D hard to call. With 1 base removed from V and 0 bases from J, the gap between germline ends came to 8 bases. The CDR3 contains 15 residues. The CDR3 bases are TGTGCCAGCAGTTTAGACAGCCCTAGCACAGATACGCAGTATTTT. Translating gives CASSLDSPSTDTQYF.

The CDR3 here is CSASGTSRALSYEQYV. CDR3 in DNA: TGCAGTGCCTCCGGGACTAGCCGGGCCCTCTCCTACGAGCAGTACGTC. V usage is TRBV20-1 and J usage is TRBJ2-7; 9 bases match TRBD2. Germline CDR1 reads DFQATT; CDR2 reads SNEGSKA (reference sequence). The ends lost 6 bases at V and 0 bases at J; junction bases unmatched: 12. CDR3 length: 16 residues.

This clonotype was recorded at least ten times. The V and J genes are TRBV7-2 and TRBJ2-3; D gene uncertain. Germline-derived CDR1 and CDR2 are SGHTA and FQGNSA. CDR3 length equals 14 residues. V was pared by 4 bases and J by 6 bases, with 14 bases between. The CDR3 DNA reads TGTGCCAGCAGCTCCGGACCCCAGTCGGATACGCAGTATTTT. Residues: CASSSGPQSDTQYF.

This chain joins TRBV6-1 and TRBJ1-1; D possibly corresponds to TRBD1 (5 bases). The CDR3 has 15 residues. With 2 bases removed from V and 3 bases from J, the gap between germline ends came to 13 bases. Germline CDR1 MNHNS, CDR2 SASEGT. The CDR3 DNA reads TGTGCCAGCAGTGAACTCGGGGGGACGCACACTGAAGCTTTCTTT. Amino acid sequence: CASSELGGTHTEAFF.

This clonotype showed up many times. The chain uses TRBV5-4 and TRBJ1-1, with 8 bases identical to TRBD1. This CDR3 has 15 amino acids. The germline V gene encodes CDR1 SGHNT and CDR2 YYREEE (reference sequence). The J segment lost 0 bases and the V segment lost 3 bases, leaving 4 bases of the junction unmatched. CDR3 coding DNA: TGTGCCAGCAGCTCCTGGACAGGGATGAACACTGAAGCTTTCTTT. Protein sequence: CASSSWTGMNTEAFF.

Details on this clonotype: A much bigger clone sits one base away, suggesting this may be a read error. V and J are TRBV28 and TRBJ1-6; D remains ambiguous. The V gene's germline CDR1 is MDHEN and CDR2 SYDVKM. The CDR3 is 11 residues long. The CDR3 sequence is CAKAGNSPLHF. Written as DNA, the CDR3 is TGTGCTAAAGCGGGGAATTCACCCCTCCACTTT.

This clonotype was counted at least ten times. CDR3 DNA: TGCAGTGCTAGAGATCCCACGGGCGGGGACGAGCAGTACGTC. As protein: CSARDPTGGDEQYV. This rearrangement joins TRBV20-1 to TRBJ2-7; possible D gene TRBD2, 6 bases. CDR3 size: 14 residues. Germline V lookup: CDR1 DFQATT, CDR2 SNEGSKA (reference sequence). The V gene lost 0 bases and the J gene lost 5 bases, with 14 bases spanning the gap.

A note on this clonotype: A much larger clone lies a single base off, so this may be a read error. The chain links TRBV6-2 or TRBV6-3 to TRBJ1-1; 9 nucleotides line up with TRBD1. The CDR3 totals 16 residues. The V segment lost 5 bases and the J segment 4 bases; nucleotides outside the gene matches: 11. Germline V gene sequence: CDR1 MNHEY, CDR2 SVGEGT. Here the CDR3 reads CASSRNRGRRGTEAFF. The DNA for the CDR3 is TGTGCCAGCAGTAGAAACAGGGGGCGACGCGGCACTGAAGCTTTCTTT.

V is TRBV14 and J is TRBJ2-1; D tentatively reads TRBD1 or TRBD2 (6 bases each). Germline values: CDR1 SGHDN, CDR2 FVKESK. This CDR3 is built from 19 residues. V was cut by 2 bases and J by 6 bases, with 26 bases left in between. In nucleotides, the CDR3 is TGTGCCAGCAGCCAAATTCGGGGGCGCGACTACAATACCCTCAATGAGCAGTTCTTC. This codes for CASSQIRGRDYNTLNEQFF. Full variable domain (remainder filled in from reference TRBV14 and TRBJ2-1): EAGVTQFPSHSVIEKGQTVTLRCDPISGHDNLYWYRRVMGKEIKFLLHFVKESKQDESGMPNNRFLAERTGGTYSTLKVQPAELEDSGVYFCASSQIRGRDYNTLNEQFFGPGTRLTVL.

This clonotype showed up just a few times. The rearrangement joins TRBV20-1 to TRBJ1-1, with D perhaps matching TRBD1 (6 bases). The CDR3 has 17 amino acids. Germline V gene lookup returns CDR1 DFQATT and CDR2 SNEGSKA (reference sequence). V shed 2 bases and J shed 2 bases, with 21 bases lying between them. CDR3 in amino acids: CSARIPGHTGRNTEAFF. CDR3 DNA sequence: TGCAGTGCTAGAATACCGGGACACACGGGAAGAAACACTGAAGCTTTCTTT.

Here the CDR3 DNA reads TGTGCCAGCAGCTCCGCCCCTAGCGGGGTCACAGATACGCAGTATTTT. Its translation is CASSSAPSGVTDTQYF. The rearrangement uses TRBV7-3 and TRBJ2-3; TRBD2 aligns across 9 bases. There are 16 residues in the CDR3. Germline CDR1 SGHTA, CDR2 FQGTGA. V trimming: 4 bases; J trimming: 2 bases; junction bases outside the gene matches: 7. Full variable domain (remainder filled in from reference TRBV7-3 and TRBJ2-3): GAGVSQTPSNKVTEKGKYVELRCDPISGHTALYWYRQSLGQGPEFLIYFQGTGAADDSGLPNDRFFAVRPEGSVSTLKIQRTERGDSAVYLCASSSAPSGVTDTQYFGPGTRLTVL.

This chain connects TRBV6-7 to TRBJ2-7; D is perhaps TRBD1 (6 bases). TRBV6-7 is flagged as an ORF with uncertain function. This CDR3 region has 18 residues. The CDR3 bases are TGTGCCAGCAGTCACTCCCCCACCACAGGGATTAGCTCCTACGAGCAGTACGTC. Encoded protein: CASSHSPTTGISSYEQYV.

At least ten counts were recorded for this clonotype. Here the CDR3 reads CASSPKPGLAGNEQFF. The CDR3, as DNA: TGTGCCAGCAGCCCCAAACCGGGACTAGCGGGGAATGAGCAGTTCTTC. The chain recombines TRBV7-9 with TRBJ2-1, with 13 bases fitting TRBD2. Germline CDR1 and CDR2: SEHNR and FQNEAQ (reference sequence). The J segment lost 7 bases and the V segment lost 5 bases, leaving 8 bases of the junction unmatched. The CDR3 contains 16 residues.

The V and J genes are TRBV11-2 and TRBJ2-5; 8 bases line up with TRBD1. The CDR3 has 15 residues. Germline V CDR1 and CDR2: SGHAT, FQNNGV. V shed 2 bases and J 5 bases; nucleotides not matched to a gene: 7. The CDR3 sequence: CASSLRAGGSETQYF. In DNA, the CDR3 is TGTGCCAGCAGCTTAAGGGCAGGGGGCAGTGAGACCCAGTACTTC.

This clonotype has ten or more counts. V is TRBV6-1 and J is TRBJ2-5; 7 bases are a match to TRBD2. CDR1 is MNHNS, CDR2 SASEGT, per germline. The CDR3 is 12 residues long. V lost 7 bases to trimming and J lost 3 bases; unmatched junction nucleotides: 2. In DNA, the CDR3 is TGTGCCAGCAAGGCGGGGGAAGAGACCCAGTACTTC. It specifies CASKAGEETQYF.

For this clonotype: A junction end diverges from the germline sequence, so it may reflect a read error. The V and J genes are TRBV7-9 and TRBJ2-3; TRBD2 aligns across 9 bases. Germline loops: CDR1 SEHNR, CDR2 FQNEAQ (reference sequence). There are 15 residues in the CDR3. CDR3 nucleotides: TGTGCCTGCAGCGTGACTAGCGGCTTTACAGATACGCAGTATTTT. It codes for CACSVTSGFTDTQYF.

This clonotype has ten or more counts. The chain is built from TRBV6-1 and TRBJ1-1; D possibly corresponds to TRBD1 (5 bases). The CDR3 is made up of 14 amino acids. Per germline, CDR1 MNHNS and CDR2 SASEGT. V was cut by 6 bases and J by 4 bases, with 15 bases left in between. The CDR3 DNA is TGTGCCAGCAGCCGACAGAATGCCGGCACTGAAGCTTTCTTT. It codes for CASSRQNAGTEAFF.

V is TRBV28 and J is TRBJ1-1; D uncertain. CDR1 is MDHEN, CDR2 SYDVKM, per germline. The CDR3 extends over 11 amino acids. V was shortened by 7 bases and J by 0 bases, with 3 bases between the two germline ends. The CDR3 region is CASKLNTEAFF. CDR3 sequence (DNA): TGTGCCAGCAAATTGAACACTGAAGCTTTCTTT.

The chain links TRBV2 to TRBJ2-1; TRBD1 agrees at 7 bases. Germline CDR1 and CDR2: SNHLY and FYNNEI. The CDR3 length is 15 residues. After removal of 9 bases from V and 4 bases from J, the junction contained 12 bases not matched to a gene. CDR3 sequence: CARGTETPTYNEQFF. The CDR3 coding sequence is TGTGCCAGAGGGACAGAGACTCCAACTTACAATGAGCAGTTCTTC.

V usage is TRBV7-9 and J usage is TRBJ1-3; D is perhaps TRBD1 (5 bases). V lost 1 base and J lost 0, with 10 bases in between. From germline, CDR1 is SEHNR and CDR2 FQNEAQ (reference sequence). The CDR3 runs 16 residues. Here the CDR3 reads CASSLDRTSSGNTIYF. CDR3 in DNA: TGTGCCAGCAGCTTAGACAGGACGAGCTCTGGAAACACCATATATTTT.